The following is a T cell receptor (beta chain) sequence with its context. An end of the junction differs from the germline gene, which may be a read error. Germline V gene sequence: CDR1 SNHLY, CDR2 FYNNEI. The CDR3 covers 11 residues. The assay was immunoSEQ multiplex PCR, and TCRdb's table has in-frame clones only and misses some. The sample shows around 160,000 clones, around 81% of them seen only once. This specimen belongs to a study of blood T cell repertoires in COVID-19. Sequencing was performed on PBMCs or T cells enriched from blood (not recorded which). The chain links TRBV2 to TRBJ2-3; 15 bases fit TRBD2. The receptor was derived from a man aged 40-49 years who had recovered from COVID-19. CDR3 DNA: TGTGCCAGCAGCGGACTAGCGGGGGGGTTCTTT. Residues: CASSGLAGGFF. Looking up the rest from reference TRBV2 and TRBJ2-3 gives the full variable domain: EPEVTQTPSHQVTQMGQEVILRCVPISNHLYFYWYRQILGQKVEFLVSFYNNEISEKSEIFDDQFSVERPDGSNFTLKIRSTKLEDSAMYFCASSGLAGGFFGPGTRLTVL.